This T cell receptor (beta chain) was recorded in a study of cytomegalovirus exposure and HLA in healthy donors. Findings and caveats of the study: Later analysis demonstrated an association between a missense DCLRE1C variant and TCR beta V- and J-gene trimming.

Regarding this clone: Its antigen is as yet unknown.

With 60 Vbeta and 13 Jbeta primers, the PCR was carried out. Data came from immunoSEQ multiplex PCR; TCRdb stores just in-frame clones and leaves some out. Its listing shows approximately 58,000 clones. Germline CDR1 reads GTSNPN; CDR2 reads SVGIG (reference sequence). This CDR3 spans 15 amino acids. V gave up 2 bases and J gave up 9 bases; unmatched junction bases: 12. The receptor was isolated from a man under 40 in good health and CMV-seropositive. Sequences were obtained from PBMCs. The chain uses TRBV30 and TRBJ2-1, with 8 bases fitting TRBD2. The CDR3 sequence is CAWSPSFGGEGEQFF. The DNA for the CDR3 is TGTGCCTGGAGTCCCTCATTCGGGGGGGAGGGTGAGCAGTTCTTC.